One and the same sample provided the 25 T cell receptor beta chains below, sequenced in a study of graft-versus-host responses after intestinal transplantation. Their cognate antigens are unknown. Profiling relied on immunoSEQ multiplex PCR, and the TCRdb table lists in-frame clones only, not all of them. The sample records over 85,000 clones, less than 95% being singletons. The source was unstimulated CD4+ T cells sorted from spleen or lymph node cells, collected before transplant. The receptors originated from a human donor who was the organ donor for an intestinal transplant.

This chain connects TRBV7-2 to TRBJ2-7; no definite D call. CDR3 size: 12 residues. The V end lost 5 bases, the J end lost 3 bases, and 8 bases lay between the germline ends. The germline V gene encodes CDR1 SGHTA and CDR2 FQGNSA. CDR3 amino acids: CASSLDFYEQYF. For the CDR3, the DNA is TGTGCCAGCAGCCTTGACTTCTACGAGCAGTACTTC.

The rearrangement uses TRBV7-6 and TRBJ2-5; 8 nucleotides agree with TRBD1. Trimming removed 1 base from V and 4 bases from J; junction bases left unmatched: 8. Germline loops: CDR1 SGHVS, CDR2 FNYEAQ. This CDR3 is 16 amino acids long. The CDR3 spells CASSLGTGLGRETQYF. CDR3 nucleotide sequence: TGTGCCAGCAGCTTAGGGACAGGGCTTGGGCGAGAGACCCAGTACTTC.

The chain carries TRBV5-4 and TRBJ1-1; D might be TRBD1 (5 bases). Trimming shortened V by 1 base and J by 0 bases, and 16 bases separated the two germline ends. Germline loops: CDR1 SGHNT, CDR2 YYREEE (reference sequence). This CDR3 has 17 amino acids. Written as DNA, the CDR3 is TGTGCCAGCAGCTTGATTGCGTTTTGGGGGATGAACACTGAAGCTTTCTTT. Translating it yields CASSLIAFWGMNTEAFF. The variable domain in full, completed from reference TRBV5-4 and TRBJ1-1, reads ETGVTQSPTHLIKTRGQQVTLRCSSQSGHNTVSWYQQALGQGPQFIFQYYREEENGRGNFPPRFSGLQFPNYSSELNVNALELDDSALYLCASSLIAFWGMNTEAFFGQGTRLTVV.

The genes are TRBV6-1 and TRBJ1-1; D call uncertain. CDR3 length equals 12 residues. V lost 10 bases to trimming and J lost 0 bases, with 9 bases between them. Germline V gives CDR1 MNHNS, CDR2 SASEGT. CDR3 nucleotides: TGTGCCAACCACCAATTGAACACTGAAGCTTTCTTT. It specifies CANHQLNTEAFF.

The rearrangement joins TRBV5-1 to TRBJ1-3, with D tentatively TRBD1 (6 bases). Deletions cut 4 bases from V and 1 base from J, with 15 bases between. CDR1 is SGHRS, CDR2 YFSETQ, per germline. The CDR3 consists of 16 residues. This CDR3 is CASSIGRGASGNTIYF. CDR3 DNA: TGCGCCAGCAGCATTGGCCGGGGGGCGTCTGGAAACACCATATATTTT.

V and J are TRBV25-1 and TRBJ2-7; 9 bases are shared with TRBD1. CDR1 MGHDK and CDR2 SYGVNS come from the germline V gene. The V gene end was trimmed by 6 bases and the J gene end by 3 bases; junction bases not matched to a gene: 18. The CDR3 runs to 18 residues. The CDR3 DNA reads TGTGCCAGCAGCCCCTTACAGGGGGCCGATGGGAATTACTACGAGCAGTACTTC. Protein sequence: CASSPLQGADGNYYEQYF.

V usage is TRBV6-1 and J usage is TRBJ1-1, with D possibly matching TRBD1 (5 bases). Per the germline V gene, CDR1 is MNHNS and CDR2 is SASEGT. This CDR3 region has 14 residues. Trimming removed 0 bases from V and 11 bases from J, with 16 bases in between. The CDR3 nucleotides are TGTGCCAGCAGTGAAGCGCTAGGGACCCCACGGGCTTTCTTT. Encoded protein: CASSEALGTPRAFF.

V is TRBV30 and J is TRBJ1-4; a weak D match, TRBD1 (5 bases). CDR1 GTSNPN and CDR2 SVGIG come from the germline V gene (reference sequence). The germline V and J ends were trimmed by 0 bases and 5 bases, with 13 bases remaining between them. The CDR3 extends over 15 amino acids. In DNA form, the CDR3 reads TGTGCCTGGAGTGTGAAGGGGCAGCTAAATGAAAAACTGTTTTTT. It codes for CAWSVKGQLNEKLFF. Complete variable domain (other parts from reference TRBV30 and TRBJ1-4): SQTIHQWPATLVQPVGSPLSLECTVEGTSNPNLYWYRQAAGRGLQLLFYSVGIGQISSEVPQNLSASRPQDRQFILSSKKLLLSDSGFYLCAWSVKGQLNEKLFFGSGTQLSVL.

This clone came up a few times. This chain uses TRBV6-6 with TRBJ1-1; 10 positions match TRBD1. The CDR3 spans 15 residues. Trimming at V came to 4 bases and at J to 4 bases, leaving 6 bases not matched to a gene. The germline gives CDR1 MNHNY, CDR2 SVGAGI (reference sequence). In nucleotides, the CDR3 is TGTGCCAGCAGTTGGGACAGGGGATGGATCACTGAAGCTTTCTTT. Residues: CASSWDRGWITEAFF.

A word on this clone: The junction shows a germline mismatch at one end, possibly a read error. The genes are TRBV7-6 and TRBJ1-3, with no clear D. Germline assignment: CDR1 SGHVS and CDR2 FNYEAQ. This CDR3 comprises 15 residues. The CDR3 spells CASSLFGVSGSTIYF. The DNA of the CDR3 is TGTGCCAGCAGCTTATTCGGCGTTTCTGGAAGCACCATATATTTT. The variable domain in full, with the rest retrieved from reference TRBV7-6 and TRBJ1-3, is GAGVSQSPRYKVTKRGQDVALRCDPISGHVSLYWYRQALGQGPEFLTYFNYEAQQDKSGLPNDRFSAERPEGSISTLTIQRTEQRDSAMYRCASSLFGVSGSTIYFGEGSWLTVV.

This chain connects TRBV11-2 to TRBJ1-3; 7 nucleotides line up with TRBD1. The V segment lost 5 bases and the J segment 5 bases; nucleotides outside the gene matches: 9. The length of the CDR3 is 15 residues. Germline lookup yields CDR1 SGHAT and CDR2 FQNNGV. The CDR3 sequence is CASSPAWTGRNTIYF. The DNA for the CDR3 is TGTGCCAGCAGCCCCGCGTGGACAGGACGAAACACCATATATTTT.

This clone has just one count. The genes are TRBV7-9 and TRBJ2-5; 7 bases are shared with TRBD2. Germline V lookup: CDR1 SEHNR, CDR2 FQNEAQ (reference sequence). The CDR3 has 13 residues. The junction had 6 bases not matched to a gene; V was cut back by 5 bases and J by 6 bases. The CDR3 reads CASSRTSPQTQYF. In nucleotides, the CDR3 is TGTGCCAGCAGCAGGACTAGTCCTCAGACCCAGTACTTC.

The J gene is TRBJ2-7, the V gene TRBV15; possibly TRBD2 for D (5 bases). This CDR3 comprises 14 residues. CDR1 LNHNV and CDR2 YYDKDF come from the germline V gene (reference sequence). V was clipped by 3 bases and J by 2 bases, with 11 bases between them. The CDR3 nucleotides read TGTGCCACCAGCAGGCGGGCCAGTACCTACGAGCAGTACTTC. Translating gives CATSRRASTYEQYF. Using reference TRBV15 and TRBJ2-7 for the parts outside the CDR3, the full variable domain is DAMVIQNPRYQVTQFGKPVTLSCSQTLNHNVMYWYQQKSSQAPKLLFHYYDKDFNNEADTPDNFQSRRPNTSFCFLDIRSPGLGDTAMYLCATSRRASTYEQYFGPGTRLTVT.

This clone was recorded once. The chain is built from TRBV5-1 and TRBJ1-2; D is possibly TRBD1 (5 bases). There are 13 residues in the CDR3. Deletions cut 3 bases from V and 0 bases from J, with 6 bases between. Germline V gives CDR1 SGHRS, CDR2 YFSETQ. The CDR3 sequence is CASSSDTNYGYTF. As DNA, the CDR3 is TGCGCCAGCAGCTCGGACACTAACTATGGCTACACCTTC. Variable domain in full (rest from reference TRBV5-1 and TRBJ1-2): KAGVTQTPRYLIKTRGQQVTLSCSPISGHRSVSWYQQTPGQGLQFLFEYFSETQRNKGNFPGRFSGRQFSNSRSEMNVSTLELGDSALYLCASSSDTNYGYTFGSGTRLTVV.

The genes are TRBV28 and TRBJ1-5; 7 bases are shared with TRBD1. The CDR3 runs to 16 residues. Trimming cost V 6 bases and J 3 bases; bases outside gene matches: 11. The germline V gene encodes CDR1 MDHEN and CDR2 SYDVKM. The CDR3: CASSQTTGVINQPQHF. In DNA, the CDR3 is TGTGCCAGCAGCCAAACCACAGGGGTGATCAATCAGCCCCAGCATTTT.

The chain carries TRBV5-8 and TRBJ1-2, with 7 bases lining up with TRBD1. CDR1 is SGHTS and CDR2 is YDEGEE in the germline V gene. Trimming at V came to 3 bases and at J to 4 bases, leaving 12 bases not matched to a gene. The CDR3 is 16 residues long. The CDR3, as DNA: TGTGCCAGCAGCTCACGGACAGGCTCAGACCCCTATGGCTACACCTTC. Its protein product is CASSSRTGSDPYGYTF.

This chain joins TRBV29-1 and TRBJ1-1, with a tentative D call TRBD1 (5 bases). V dropped 6 bases and J dropped 0 bases, with 11 bases sitting between them. Per the germline V gene, CDR1 is SQVTM and CDR2 is ANQGSEA. The CDR3 spans 13 residues. The CDR3 DNA reads TGCAGCGTCGTAAGGGGCATGAACACTGAAGCTTTCTTT. Translation gives CSVVRGMNTEAFF.

This clone was detected a few times. The chain carries TRBV10-2 and TRBJ1-5; no firm D call. The CDR3 has 14 amino acids. The V end was cut by 0 bases, the J end by 3 bases, with 6 bases between. Germline values: CDR1 WSHSY, CDR2 SAAADI. DNA for the CDR3: TGCGCCAGCAGTGAGTCGGGCCTCAATCAGCCCCAGCATTTT. Amino acid sequence: CASSESGLNQPQHF.

The chain has TRBV18 and TRBJ2-7; possible D gene TRBD1, 6 bases. Germline lookup yields CDR1 KGHSH and CDR2 LQKENI. Trimming left V 2 bases short and J 5 bases short, with 16 bases between. This CDR3 comprises 15 residues. Here the CDR3 DNA reads TGTGCCAGCTCACCAGTGTCAGGCCAGGGGAACGAGCAGTACTTC. As protein: CASSPVSGQGNEQYF.

This chain uses TRBV7-5 with TRBJ1-1; the D call of TRBD1 is as the table states it, not checked on the DNA. TRBV7-5 is shown as a pseudogene. The CDR3 contains 11 residues. The CDR3 here is CARTRQGEAFF. The CDR3 nucleotides are TGTGCCAGAACAAGGCAGGGAGAAGCTTTCTTT.

J is TRBJ1-2 and V is TRBV5-1; a possible D gene is TRBD1 (5 bases). The CDR3 has 16 amino acids. V lost 4 bases, J lost 4 bases, and 20 bases lay in between. The germline CDR1 and CDR2 sequences are SGHRS and YFSETQ. The CDR3 spells CASSPNMGQRFYGYTF. The CDR3 coding sequence is TGCGCCAGCAGCCCAAATATGGGGCAGAGATTCTATGGCTACACCTTC.

This clone has a single count. This chain uses TRBV28 with TRBJ1-2, with 11 bases aligning to TRBD1. Unmatched junction bases numbered 5, after V lost 5 bases and J lost 6 bases. There are 14 residues in the CDR3. Germline-derived CDR1 and CDR2 are MDHEN and SYDVKM. CDR3 DNA: TGTGCCAGCAGTCCGGCGGACAGGGGGCATGGCTACACCTTC. It codes for CASSPADRGHGYTF.

V usage is TRBV7-2 and J usage is TRBJ1-1; no definite D call. V was cut by 3 bases and J by 3 bases, with 8 bases left in between. The CDR3 consists of 13 residues. Germline CDR1 is SGHTA and CDR2 is FQGNSA. As DNA, the CDR3 is TGTGCCAGCAGCTTCTCCAGTTACACTGAAGCTTTCTTT. Translated: CASSFSSYTEAFF.

The chain carries TRBV6-6 and TRBJ1-1; D unclear. The CDR3 is 14 amino acids. Germline V CDR1 and CDR2: MNHNY, SVGAGI (reference sequence). The V gene lost 6 bases and the J gene lost 1 base, with 12 bases spanning the gap. CDR3 in amino acids: CASSEPGRNTEAFF. The CDR3 region has the DNA TGTGCCAGCAGCGAACCCGGGCGGAACACTGAAGCTTTCTTT.

V and J are TRBV5-1 and TRBJ2-5, with TRBD2 matching over 8 bases. The germline CDR1 and CDR2 sequences are SGHRS and YFSETQ. The CDR3 spans 15 residues. J was trimmed by 11 bases and V by 4 bases; bases with no gene match: 16. CDR3: CASSPGWGLVREQYF. As DNA, the CDR3 is TGCGCCAGCAGCCCTGGGTGGGGACTAGTACGGGAGCAGTACTTC.